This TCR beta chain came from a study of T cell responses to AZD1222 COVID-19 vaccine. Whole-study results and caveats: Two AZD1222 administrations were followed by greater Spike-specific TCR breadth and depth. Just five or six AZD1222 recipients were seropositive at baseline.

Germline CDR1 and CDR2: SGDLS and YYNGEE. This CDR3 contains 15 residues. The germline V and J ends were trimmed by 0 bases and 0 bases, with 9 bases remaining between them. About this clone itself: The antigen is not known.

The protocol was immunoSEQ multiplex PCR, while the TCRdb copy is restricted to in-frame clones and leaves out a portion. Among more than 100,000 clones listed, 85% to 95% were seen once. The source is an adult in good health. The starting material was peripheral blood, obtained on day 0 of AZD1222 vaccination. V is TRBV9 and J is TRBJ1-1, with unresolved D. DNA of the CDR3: TGTGCCAGCAGCGTAGGAACGAGAATGAACACTGAAGCTTTCTTT. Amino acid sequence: CASSVGTRMNTEAFF.